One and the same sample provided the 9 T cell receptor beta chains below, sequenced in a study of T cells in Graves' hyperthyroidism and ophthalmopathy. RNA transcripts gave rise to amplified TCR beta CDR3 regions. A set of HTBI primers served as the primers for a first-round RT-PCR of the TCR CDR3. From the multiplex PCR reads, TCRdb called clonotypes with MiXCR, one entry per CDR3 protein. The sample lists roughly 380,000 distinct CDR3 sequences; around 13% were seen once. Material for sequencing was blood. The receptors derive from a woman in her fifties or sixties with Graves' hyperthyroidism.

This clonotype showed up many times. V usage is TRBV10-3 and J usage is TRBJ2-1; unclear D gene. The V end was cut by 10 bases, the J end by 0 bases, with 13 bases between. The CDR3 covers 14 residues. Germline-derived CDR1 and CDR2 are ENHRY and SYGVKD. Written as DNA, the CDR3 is TGTGCCACGGTGAGCAAGAGCTCCTACAATGAGCAGTTCTTC. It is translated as CATVSKSSYNEQFF.

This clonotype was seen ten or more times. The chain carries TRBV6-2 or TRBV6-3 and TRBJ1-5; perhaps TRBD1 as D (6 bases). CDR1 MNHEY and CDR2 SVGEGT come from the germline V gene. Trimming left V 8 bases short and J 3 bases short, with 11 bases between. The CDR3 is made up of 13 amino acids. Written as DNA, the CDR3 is TGTGCCAGCGCGGACAGATACAATCAGCCCCAGCATTTT. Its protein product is CASADRYNQPQHF.

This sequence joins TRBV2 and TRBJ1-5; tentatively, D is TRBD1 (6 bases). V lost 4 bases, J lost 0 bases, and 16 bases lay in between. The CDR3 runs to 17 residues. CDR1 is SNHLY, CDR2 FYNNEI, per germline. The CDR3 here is CASSGGGAYYSNQPQHF. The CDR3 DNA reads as TGTGCCAGCAGTGGGGGGGGGGCCTATTATAGCAATCAGCCCCAGCATTTT.

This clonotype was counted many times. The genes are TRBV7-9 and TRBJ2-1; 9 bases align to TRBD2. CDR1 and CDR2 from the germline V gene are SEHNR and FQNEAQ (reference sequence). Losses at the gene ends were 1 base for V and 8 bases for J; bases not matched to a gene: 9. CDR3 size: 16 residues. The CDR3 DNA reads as TGTGCCAGCAGCTTAGGGGCCGTTAGCGGGAGCCATGAGCAGTTCTTC. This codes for CASSLGAVSGSHEQFF.

CDR3 loop: CASSPDTTAGANVLTF. The CDR3 DNA follows: TGCGCCAGCAGCCCGGACACGACTGCTGGGGCCAACGTCCTGACTTTC. V gene TRBV5-1 combines with J gene TRBJ2-6, with a weak D call TRBD1 (5 bases). CDR1 and CDR2 (germline): SGHRS, YFSETQ. V was cut by 4 bases and J by 2 bases, with 13 bases left in between. The CDR3 sequence is 16 residues long.

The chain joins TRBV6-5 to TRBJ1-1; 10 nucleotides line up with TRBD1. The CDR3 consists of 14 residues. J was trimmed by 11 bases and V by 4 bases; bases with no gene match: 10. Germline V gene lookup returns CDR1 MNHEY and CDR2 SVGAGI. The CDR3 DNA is TGTGCCAGCAGTTTAGCACCGGGACAGGGGAGGGCTTTCTTT. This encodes CASSLAPGQGRAFF.

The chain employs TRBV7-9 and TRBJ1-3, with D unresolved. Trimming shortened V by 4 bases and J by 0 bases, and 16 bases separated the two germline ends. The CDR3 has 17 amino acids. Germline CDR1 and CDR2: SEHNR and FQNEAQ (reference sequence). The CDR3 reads CASSSGGDFLSGNTIYF. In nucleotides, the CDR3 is TGTGCCAGCAGCTCCGGCGGTGACTTCCTCTCTGGAAACACCATATATTTT.

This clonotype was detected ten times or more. This CDR3 reads CASSQVPSPVMPQHF. The CDR3 nucleotides read TGTGCCAGCAGCCAAGTTCCGAGCCCGGTGATGCCCCAGCATTTT. The chain joins TRBV4-2 to TRBJ1-5; D is unresolved. This CDR3 has 15 residues. Trimming left V 1 base short and J 9 bases short, with 16 bases between. Germline V lookup: CDR1 LGHNA, CDR2 YNFKEQ.

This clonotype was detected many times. The CDR3 protein is CSAHLRGGSSYNEQFF. The DNA for the CDR3 is TGCAGTGCTCATCTAAGGGGGGGGAGCTCCTACAATGAGCAGTTCTTC. The rearrangement links TRBV20-1 to TRBJ2-1; D may be TRBD2 (7 bases). V was shortened by 5 bases and J by 0 bases, with 17 bases between the two germline ends. The CDR3 contains 16 residues. Germline CDR1 reads DFQATT; CDR2 reads SNEGSKA (reference sequence).